Below, 19 T cell receptor beta chains from the same sample are listed, as sequenced in a study of cytomegalovirus exposure and HLA in healthy donors. PCR was performed using 60 Vbeta and 13 Jbeta primers. Here immunoSEQ multiplex PCR was the method, and the copy in TCRdb shows in-frame clones only, minus some. Of roughly 180,000 clones in the sample, 84% were seen once. Source material: PBMCs. The receptors originated from a man aged 25-40 years in good health and CMV-seronegative.

This clone was counted between two and nine times. The chain has TRBV28 and TRBJ2-5; 9 nucleotides agree with TRBD1. This CDR3 is 18 amino acids long. Germline CDR1 MDHEN, CDR2 SYDVKM. The trim removed 5 bases at V and 5 bases at J, leaving 18 bases unmatched. In DNA form, the CDR3 reads TGTGCCAGCAGTCTCCCGTTCAACAGGGGGCTCGGGAGGGAGACCCAGTACTTC. This gives the protein CASSLPFNRGLGRETQYF.

V is TRBV5-6 and J is TRBJ2-1, with 10 bases lining up with TRBD2. Germline loops: CDR1 SGHDT, CDR2 YYEEEE. CDR3 length equals 17 residues. V lost 5 bases to trimming and J lost 5 bases; unmatched junction nucleotides: 13. The CDR3 sequence: CASSYPGAGGRNNEQFF. The DNA for the CDR3 is TGTGCCAGCAGTTACCCAGGAGCGGGGGGGCGGAACAATGAGCAGTTCTTC.

Regarding this clone: At one end the junction does not follow the germline gene, possibly because of a read error. The genes are TRBV5-1 and TRBJ2-3, with 9 nucleotides matching TRBD1. The length of the CDR3 is 15 residues. The germline V gene has CDR1 SGHRS and CDR2 YFSETQ. CDR3 protein: CASSLDRGETDTQYF. The CDR3, as DNA: TGCGCCAGCAGTTTGGACAGGGGAGAAACAGATACGCAGTATTTT.

This rearrangement joins TRBV28 to TRBJ2-2, with 9 bases fitting TRBD1. Losses at the gene ends were 8 bases for V and 6 bases for J; bases not matched to a gene: 7. Looked up from germline, CDR1 is MDHEN and CDR2 is SYDVKM. This CDR3 has 14 residues. The CDR3 protein is CASEGQGIAGELFF. The CDR3 DNA sequence: TGTGCCAGCGAAGGACAGGGGATTGCCGGGGAGCTGTTTTTT.

The gene calls are TRBV15 and TRBJ2-7; 9 bases are a match to TRBD1. The CDR3 sequence is 19 residues long. Germline CDR1 reads LNHNV; CDR2 reads YYDKDF (reference sequence). Trimming took 1 base from V and 1 from J; bases not matched to a gene: 14. The CDR3 sequence: CATSRGVIVPGQGSYEQYF. The CDR3 DNA reads TGTGCCACCAGCAGAGGCGTTATTGTCCCGGGACAGGGTTCCTACGAGCAGTACTTC.

The chain is built from TRBV27 and TRBJ1-1, with D unresolved. Trimming removed 2 bases at V and 4 bases at J, with 8 bases between. CDR1 is MNHEY and CDR2 is SMNVEV in the germline V gene (reference sequence). The CDR3 covers 13 residues. Written as DNA, the CDR3 is TGTGCCAGCAGTTTAGGGTCGGGCACTGAAGCTTTCTTT. Its translation: CASSLGSGTEAFF.

A few counts support this clone. This chain uses TRBV29-1 with TRBJ2-1, with TRBD2 matching over 9 bases. J was trimmed by 1 base and V by 1 base; bases with no gene match: 8. From germline, CDR1 is SQVTM and CDR2 ANQGSEA. CDR3 length equals 17 residues. The CDR3 loop reads CSVEGGGGALSYNEQFF. CDR3 in DNA: TGCAGCGTTGAAGGAGGCGGGGGGGCCTTGTCCTACAATGAGCAGTTCTTC.

V usage is TRBV4-1 and J usage is TRBJ2-5; the match to TRBD1 covers 8 bases. Germline CDR1 MGHRA, CDR2 YSYEKL. This CDR3 spans 16 amino acids. Germline trimming cut 2 bases from V and 1 base from J; bases unmatched to any gene: 6. CDR3 in amino acids: CASSQYGGQVQETQYF. DNA for the CDR3: TGCGCCAGCAGCCAATACGGGGGACAGGTCCAAGAGACCCAGTACTTC.

The chain is built from TRBV6-6 and TRBJ2-5; the D is unclear. V was shortened by 6 bases and J by 2 bases, with 10 bases between the two germline ends. The CDR3 has 13 residues. Germline V lookup: CDR1 MNHNY, CDR2 SVGAGI (reference sequence). The CDR3 nucleotides read TGTGCCAGCAGCTACCAGACACAAGAGACCCAGTACTTC. Its protein is CASSYQTQETQYF.

V usage is TRBV5-5 and J usage is TRBJ2-7; TRBD2 is a possible D gene (5 bases). Trimming removed 0 bases from V and 5 bases from J, with 21 bases in between. The germline V gene has CDR1 SGHKS and CDR2 YYEKEE (reference sequence). CDR3 length: 17 amino acids. The CDR3 reads CASSLGLAVRIKDEQYF. DNA of the CDR3: TGTGCCAGCAGCTTGGGGCTAGCAGTTCGCATCAAAGACGAGCAGTACTTC.

On this clone itself: Within the sample, other DNA sequences also encode this same CDR3. The chain is built from TRBV2 and TRBJ2-1; D is possibly TRBD1 (5 bases). The CDR3 has 15 residues. Looked up from germline, CDR1 is SNHLY and CDR2 is FYNNEI. The V end lost 3 bases, the J end lost 4 bases, and 13 bases lay between the germline ends. The CDR3 here is CASSDTQGAYNEQFF. Written as DNA, the CDR3 is TGTGCCAGCAGTGATACACAAGGGGCTTACAATGAGCAGTTCTTC. Together with reference TRBV2 and TRBJ2-1, the CDR3 gives the full variable domain: EPEVTQTPSHQVTQMGQEVILRCVPISNHLYFYWYRQILGQKVEFLVSFYNNEISEKSEIFDDQFSVERPDGSNFTLKIRSTKLEDSAMYFCASSDTQGAYNEQFFGPGTRLTVL.

The chain combines TRBV10-3 with TRBJ2-2, with 7 bases fitting TRBD2. Germline V lookup: CDR1 ENHRY, CDR2 SYGVKD. V gave up 2 bases and J gave up 2 bases; unmatched junction bases: 5. The CDR3 is 16 amino acids. The CDR3, as DNA: TGTGCCATCAGTGAGCCGGTAGCGGGTAACACCGGGGAGCTGTTTTTT. It codes for CAISEPVAGNTGELFF.

The V and J genes are TRBV5-4 and TRBJ2-3, with TRBD1 as a possible D gene (6 bases). CDR1 SGHNT and CDR2 YYREEE come from the germline V gene (reference sequence). V lost 1 base, J lost 2 bases, and 11 bases lay in between. The CDR3 covers 15 residues. CDR3 region: CASSLWGHLTDTQYF. The CDR3 DNA reads as TGTGCCAGCAGCTTGTGGGGACACCTCACAGATACGCAGTATTTT.

This clone showed up just a few times. This chain uses TRBV5-1 with TRBJ1-6, with D uncertain. Germline V gene data show CDR1 as SGHRS and CDR2 as YFSETQ. The CDR3 length is 13 residues. Deletions cut 4 bases from V and 4 bases from J, with 6 bases between. The DNA for the CDR3 is TGCGCCAGCAGCCCAGGATATAATTCACCCCTCCACTTT. This translates into CASSPGYNSPLHF. Full variable domain (rest looked up from reference TRBV5-1 and TRBJ1-6): KAGVTQTPRYLIKTRGQQVTLSCSPISGHRSVSWYQQTPGQGLQFLFEYFSETQRNKGNFPGRFSGRQFSNSRSEMNVSTLELGDSALYLCASSPGYNSPLHFGNGTRLTVT.

The chain combines TRBV11-2 with TRBJ1-2; D gene unclear. This CDR3 has 14 residues. Per germline, CDR1 SGHAT and CDR2 FQNNGV. Deletions cut 3 bases from V and 7 bases from J, with 15 bases between. The CDR3 region is CASSFVGVASGYTF. The DNA for the CDR3 is TGTGCCAGCAGCTTTGTCGGGGTGGCAAGTGGCTACACCTTC.

The CDR3 region has the DNA TGCGCCAGCACCCCCCCGGGGGTAGATACGCAGTATTTT. It specifies CASTPPGVDTQYF. The V and J genes are TRBV5-1 and TRBJ2-3, with a tentative D call TRBD2 (6 bases). The CDR3 length is 13 residues. V dropped 6 bases and J dropped 5 bases, with 13 bases sitting between them. Per the germline V gene, CDR1 is SGHRS and CDR2 is YFSETQ.

DNA of the CDR3: TGTGCCAGCAATGGTGTAGCGGGGGACCAAGAGACCCAGTACTTC. This codes for CASNGVAGDQETQYF. The chain is built from TRBV2 and TRBJ2-5, with 9 bases identical to TRBD2. This CDR3 is 15 amino acids long. Unmatched junction bases numbered 6, after V lost 7 bases and J lost 0 bases. Germline CDR1 is SNHLY and CDR2 is FYNNEI.

The CDR3 spells CASSTTGPQETQYF. DNA of the CDR3: TGTGCCAGTAGTACGACAGGGCCCCAAGAGACCCAGTACTTC. The chain combines TRBV19 with TRBJ2-5, with 7 bases aligning to TRBD1. After removal of 4 bases from V and 1 base from J, the junction contained 3 bases not matched to a gene. The CDR3 has 14 residues. Per germline, CDR1 LNHDA and CDR2 SQIVND (reference sequence).

This clone was observed a few times. J is TRBJ2-1 and V is TRBV5-6, with 7 bases fitting TRBD1. CDR1 and CDR2 (germline): SGHDT, YYEEEE. Germline trimming cut 1 base from V and 12 bases from J; bases unmatched to any gene: 7. The length of the CDR3 is 13 residues. DNA for the CDR3: TGTGCCAGCAGCTTGAACAGGGGCTATGTGCAGTTCTTC. Its translation is CASSLNRGYVQFF.